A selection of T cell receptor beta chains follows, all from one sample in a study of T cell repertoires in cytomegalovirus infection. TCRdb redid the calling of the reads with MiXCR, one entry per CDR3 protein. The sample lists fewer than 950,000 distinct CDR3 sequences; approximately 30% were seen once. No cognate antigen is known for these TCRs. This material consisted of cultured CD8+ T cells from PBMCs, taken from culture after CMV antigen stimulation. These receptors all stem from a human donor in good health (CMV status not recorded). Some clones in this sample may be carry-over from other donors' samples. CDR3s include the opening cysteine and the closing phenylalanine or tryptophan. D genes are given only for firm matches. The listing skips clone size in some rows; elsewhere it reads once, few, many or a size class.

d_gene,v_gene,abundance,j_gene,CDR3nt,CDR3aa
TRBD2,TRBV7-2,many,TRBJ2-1,TGTGCCAGCAGCTTAGTCGATTTTCTAGCGGGGGGGCGGGGGAATGAGCAGTTCTTC,CASSLVDFLAGGRGNEQFF
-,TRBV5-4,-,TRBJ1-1,TGTGCCAGCAGCCAGCAGGGTTTCCCTGAAGCTTTCTTT,CASSQQGFPEAFF
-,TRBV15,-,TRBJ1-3,TGTGCCACCAGCGGGGAGCTTCTGGGAAACACCATATATTTT,CATSGELLGNTIYF
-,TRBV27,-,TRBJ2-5,TGTGCCAACAGTTTCCAGGGTGGGCAAGAGACCCAGTACTTC,CANSFQGGQETQYF
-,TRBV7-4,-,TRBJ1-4,TGTGCCAGCAGCTTAGGATGTGCCAGAACTAATGAAAAACTGTTTTTT,CASSLGCARTNEKLFF
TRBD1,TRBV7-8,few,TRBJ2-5,TGTGCCAGCAGCTTATCCCGGGACAGGGGGCGCACGGAGACCCAGTACTTC,CASSLSRDRGRTETQYF
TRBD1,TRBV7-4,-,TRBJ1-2,TGTGCCAGCAGCTTCAGGAGACTACAGGGGGCCGGCTATGGCTACACCTTC,CASSFRRLQGAGYGYTF
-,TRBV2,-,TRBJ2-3,TGTGCCAGCAAAGGAGGAGTGTTCACAGATACGCAGTATTTT,CASKGGVFTDTQYF
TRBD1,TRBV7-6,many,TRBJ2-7,TGTGCCAGCAGCCCAAGCAGACAGGGTAAGATCCCCCACGAGCAGTACTTC,CASSPSRQGKIPHEQYF
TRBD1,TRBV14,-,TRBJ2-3,TGTGCCAGCAGCCAAGAGAGGGGGCCAGATACGCAGTATTTT,CASSQERGPDTQYF
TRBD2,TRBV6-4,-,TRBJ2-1,TGTGCCAGCAGTTTTCTAGCGGGCCCGGGCAATGAGCAGTTCTTC,CASSFLAGPGNEQFF
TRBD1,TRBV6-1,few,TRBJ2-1,TGTGCCAGCAGTTCCACCGGGACAGAATCCTACAATGAGCAGTTCTTC,CASSSTGTESYNEQFF
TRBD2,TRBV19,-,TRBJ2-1,TGTGCCAGTAGTATTGGGGCTAGCGGGGGCTATGAGCAGTTCTTC,CASSIGASGGYEQFF
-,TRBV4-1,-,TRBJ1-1,TGCGCCAGCAGCCAAGAGCGGGGGCGAAACACTGAAGCTTTCTTT,CASSQERGRNTEAFF
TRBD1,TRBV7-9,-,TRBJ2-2,TGTGCCAGCAGTTATCGACAGGGGGCTTTCGCCGGGGAGCTGTTTTTT,CASSYRQGAFAGELFF
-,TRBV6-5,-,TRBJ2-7,TGTGCCAGCAGGATCGGCCTGGGACCCCAAAACGAGCAGTACTTC,CASRIGLGPQNEQYF
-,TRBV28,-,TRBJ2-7,TGTGCCAGCAGCGTTGGCGCGTATACCTACGAGCAGTACTTC,CASSVGAYTYEQYF
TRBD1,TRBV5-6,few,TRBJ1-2,TGTGCCAGCAGCTCGCGGACAGGGATGGACTATGGCTACACCTTC,CASSSRTGMDYGYTF
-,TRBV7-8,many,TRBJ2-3,TGTGCCAGCAGCCCAGGAGTTAGACCTAAAGGAGATACGCAGTATTTT,CASSPGVRPKGDTQYF
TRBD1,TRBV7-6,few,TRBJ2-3,TGTGCCAGCAGCCTCCGGTCTTCAGGGGGCTGGACAGATACGCAGTATTTT,CASSLRSSGGWTDTQYF
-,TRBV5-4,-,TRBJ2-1,TGTGCCAGCAGCTCAGGGGAGGCTGAGCAGTTCTTC,CASSSGEAEQFF
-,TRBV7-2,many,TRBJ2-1,TGTGCCAGCGGAGACAGATACAATGAGCAGTTCTTC,CASGDRYNEQFF
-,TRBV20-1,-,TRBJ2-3,TGCAGTGTCCACCAGATTAGGGTTTTATCAGATACGCAGTATTTT,CSVHQIRVLSDTQYF
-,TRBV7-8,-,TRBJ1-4,TGTGCCAGCAGCATAGGACAGACTAATGAAAAACTGTTTTTT,CASSIGQTNEKLFF
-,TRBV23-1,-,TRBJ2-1,TGCGCCAGCAGTCAATCTATCATCAGGGGAGTCTATGAGCAGTTCTTC,CASSQSIIRGVYEQFF
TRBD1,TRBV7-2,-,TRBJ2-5,TGTGCCAGCAGCCCGTGGGACAGGACTCAAGAGACCCAGTACTTC,CASSPWDRTQETQYF
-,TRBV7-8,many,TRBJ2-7,TGTGCCAGCAGCGGAGACACAGGGTTTGACGAGCAGTACTTC,CASSGDTGFDEQYF
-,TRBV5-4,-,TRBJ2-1,TGTGCCGGAATAACGGGTTCCAATGAGCAGTTCTTC,CAGITGSNEQFF
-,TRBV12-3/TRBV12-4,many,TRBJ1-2,TGTGCCAGCAGTTTAGTTGGGGGGGCGGGGAACTATGGCTACACCTTC,CASSLVGGAGNYGYTF
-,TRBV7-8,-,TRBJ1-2,TGTGCCAGCAGCTCGTTCCGGGGGACGGCTAACTATGGCTACACCTTC,CASSSFRGTANYGYTF
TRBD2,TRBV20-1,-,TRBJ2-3,TGCAGTGCTAGAGATCCGAGCGGGAGACAAGATACGCAGTATTTT,CSARDPSGRQDTQYF
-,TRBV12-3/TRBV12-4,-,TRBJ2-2,TGTGCCAGCAAGATGGCCGGGGAGCTGTTTTTT,CASKMAGELFF
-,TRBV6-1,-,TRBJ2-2,TGTGCCAGCAGTTCGTCTGCCCACGGGGAGCTGTTTTTT,CASSSSAHGELFF
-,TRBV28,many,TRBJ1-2,TGTGCCAGCAGTCCCTCGGGGGGGGCAAGGGATGGCTACACCTTC,CASSPSGGARDGYTF
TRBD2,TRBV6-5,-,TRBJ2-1,TGTGCCAGCCGGAGAAGCGGGGGACTACACTATGAGCAGTTCTTC,CASRRSGGLHYEQFF
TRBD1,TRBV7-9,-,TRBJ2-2,TGTGCCAGCAGTTCTTATGCCCACAGGGGGCCGGGGGAGCTGTTTTTT,CASSSYAHRGPGELFF
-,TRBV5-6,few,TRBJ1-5,TGTGCCAGCAGCTTGTACAAGGGCGGCGGTCAGCCCCAGCATTTT,CASSLYKGGGQPQHF
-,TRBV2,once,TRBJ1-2,TGTGCCAGCAGTGGGCAGCATGTTACTGTTGGTGGCTACACCTTC,CASSGQHVTVGGYTF
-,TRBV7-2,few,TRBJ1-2,TGTGCCAGCAGCTTTTTTCCGGGAGTCGACTATGGCTACACCTTC,CASSFFPGVDYGYTF
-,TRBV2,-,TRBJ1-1,TGTGCCAGCAGTGAACCGCTAGTGGACACTGAAGCTTTCTTT,CASSEPLVDTEAFF